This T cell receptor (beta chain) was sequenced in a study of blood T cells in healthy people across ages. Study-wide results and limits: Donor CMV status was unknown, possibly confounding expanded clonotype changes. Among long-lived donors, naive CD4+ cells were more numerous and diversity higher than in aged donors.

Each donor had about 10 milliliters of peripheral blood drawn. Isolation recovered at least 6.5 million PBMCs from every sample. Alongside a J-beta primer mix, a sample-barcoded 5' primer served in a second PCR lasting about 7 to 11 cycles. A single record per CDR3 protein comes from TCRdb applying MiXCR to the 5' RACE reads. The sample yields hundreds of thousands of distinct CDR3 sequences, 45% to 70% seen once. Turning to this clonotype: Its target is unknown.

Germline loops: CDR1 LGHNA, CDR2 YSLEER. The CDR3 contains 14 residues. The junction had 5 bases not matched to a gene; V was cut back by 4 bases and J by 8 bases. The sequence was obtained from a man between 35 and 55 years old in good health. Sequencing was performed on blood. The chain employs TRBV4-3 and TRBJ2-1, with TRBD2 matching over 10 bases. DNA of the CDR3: TGCGCCAGCAGCCCAGGACTAGCGGAGGATGAGCAGTTCTTC. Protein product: CASSPGLAEDEQFF.